The T cell receptor (beta chain) under discussion was sequenced for a study of lymphopenia after photon versus proton radiotherapy. The CDR3 sequence is 17 residues long. CDR1 is LGHNA and CDR2 is YSLEER in the germline V gene. The V gene end was trimmed by 0 bases and the J gene end by 4 bases; junction bases not matched to a gene: 6. TCRdb's table, derived via immunoSEQ multiplex PCR, lists solely in-frame clones and lacks some. The data contain 20,000 to 25,000 clones, around 89% of them singletons. The receptor comes from a man older than 75 with esophageal cancer. This chain joins TRBV4-3 and TRBJ2-1; 10 nucleotides line up with TRBD2. Sequenced here: peripheral blood, sampled from a patient treated with proton-based radiotherapy. The CDR3 sequence is CASSQDWRLAGYNEQFF. CDR3 coding DNA: TGCGCCAGCAGCCAAGATTGGAGACTAGCGGGTTACAATGAGCAGTTCTTC.